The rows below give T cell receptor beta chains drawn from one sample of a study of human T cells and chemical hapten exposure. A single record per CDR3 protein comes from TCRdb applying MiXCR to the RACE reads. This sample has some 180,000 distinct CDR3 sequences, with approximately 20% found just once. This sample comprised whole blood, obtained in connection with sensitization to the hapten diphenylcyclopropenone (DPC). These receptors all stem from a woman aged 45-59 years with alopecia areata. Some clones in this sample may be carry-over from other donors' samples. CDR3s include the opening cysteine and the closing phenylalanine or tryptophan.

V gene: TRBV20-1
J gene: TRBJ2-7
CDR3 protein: CSALAVASYEQYF

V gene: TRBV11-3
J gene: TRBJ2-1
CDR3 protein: CASSLVGRNEQFF

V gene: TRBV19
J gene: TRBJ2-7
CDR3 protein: CASSPRGTSGSIEQYF

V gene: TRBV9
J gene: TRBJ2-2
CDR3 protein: CVSSSSGGGGTGELFF

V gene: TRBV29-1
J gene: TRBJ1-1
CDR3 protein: CSVEKTAYTEAFF

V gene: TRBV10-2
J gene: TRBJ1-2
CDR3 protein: CASSGDGSYGYTF

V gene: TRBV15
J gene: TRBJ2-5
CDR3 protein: CATSGDGGWETQYF

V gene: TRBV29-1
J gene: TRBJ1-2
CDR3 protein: CSVQVSEGYGYTF

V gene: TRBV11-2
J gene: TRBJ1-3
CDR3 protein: CASSFGGTRDGNTIYF

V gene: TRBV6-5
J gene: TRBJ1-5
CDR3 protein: CASSYTYSSNQPQHF

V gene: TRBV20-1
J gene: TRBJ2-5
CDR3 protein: CSADYRETQYF

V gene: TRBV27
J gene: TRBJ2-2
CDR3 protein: CASSLGEVGTGELFF

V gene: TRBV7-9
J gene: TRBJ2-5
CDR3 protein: CASSSIAGGHEGETQYF

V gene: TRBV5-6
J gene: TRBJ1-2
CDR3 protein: CASSTTGQGNYGYTF

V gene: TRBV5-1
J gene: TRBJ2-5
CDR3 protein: CASSAGPQETQYF

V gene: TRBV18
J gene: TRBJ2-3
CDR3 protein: CATPGQASTDTQYF

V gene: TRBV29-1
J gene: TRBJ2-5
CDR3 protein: CSGFASEETQYF

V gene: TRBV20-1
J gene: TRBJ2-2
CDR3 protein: CSARSQLDTGELFF

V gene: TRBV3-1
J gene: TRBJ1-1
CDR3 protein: CASSQDFPGNTEAFF

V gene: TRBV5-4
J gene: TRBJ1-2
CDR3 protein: CASSLSGGSNYGYTF

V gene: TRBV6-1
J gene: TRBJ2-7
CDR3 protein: CASSVVLGQSYEQYF

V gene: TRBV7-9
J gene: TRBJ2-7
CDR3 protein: CASSRAGDVYEQYF

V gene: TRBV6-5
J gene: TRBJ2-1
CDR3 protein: CASSAPTGGQYNEQFF

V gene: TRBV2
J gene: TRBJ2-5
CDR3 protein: CASKSSGPLRQETQYF

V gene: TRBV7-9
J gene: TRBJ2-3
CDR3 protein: CASSPRVRTDTQYF

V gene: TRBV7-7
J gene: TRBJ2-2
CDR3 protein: CASSLEGTGPGELFF

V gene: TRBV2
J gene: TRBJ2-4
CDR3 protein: CASARRGQLAKNIQYF

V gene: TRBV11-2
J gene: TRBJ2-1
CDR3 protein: CASSPPGPGLADNEQFF

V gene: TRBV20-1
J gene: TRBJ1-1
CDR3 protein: CSARDIGLPRGNTEAFF

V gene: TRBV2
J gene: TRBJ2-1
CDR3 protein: CASSRLAAVLKDNEQFF

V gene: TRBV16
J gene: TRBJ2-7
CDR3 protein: CASSRSTASMSEQYF

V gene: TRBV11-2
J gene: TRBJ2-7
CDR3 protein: CASTLEGYEQYF

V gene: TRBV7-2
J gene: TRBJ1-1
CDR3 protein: CASSLNRENTEAFF

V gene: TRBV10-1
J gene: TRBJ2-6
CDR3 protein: CASAAGTGVRPGANVLTF

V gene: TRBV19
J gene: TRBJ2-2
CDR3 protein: CASSLVGRDNTGELFF

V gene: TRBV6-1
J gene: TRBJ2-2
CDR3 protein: CASSELLAGGGELFF

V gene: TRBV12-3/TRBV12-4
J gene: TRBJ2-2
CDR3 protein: CASSSRLAGNTGELFF

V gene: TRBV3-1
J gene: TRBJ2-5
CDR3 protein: CASSQEVVQETQYF

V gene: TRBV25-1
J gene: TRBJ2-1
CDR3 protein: CASRMGTSSYNEQFF

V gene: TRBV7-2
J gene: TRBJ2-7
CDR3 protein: CASSPGLAEYEQYF

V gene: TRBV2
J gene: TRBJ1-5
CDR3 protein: CASSGSGQASNQPQHF

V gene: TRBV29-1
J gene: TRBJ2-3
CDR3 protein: CSVEAHSGRTDTQYF

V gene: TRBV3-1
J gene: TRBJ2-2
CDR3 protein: CASSPRVSTGELFF

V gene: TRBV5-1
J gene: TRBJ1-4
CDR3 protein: CASSLEVTGNEKLFF

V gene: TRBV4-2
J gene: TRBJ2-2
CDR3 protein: CASSPTGTRLGELFF

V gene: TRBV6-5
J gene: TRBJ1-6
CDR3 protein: CASSSDRGSSSPLHF

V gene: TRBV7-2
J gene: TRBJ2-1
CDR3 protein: CASSSRPGLVPHNEQFF

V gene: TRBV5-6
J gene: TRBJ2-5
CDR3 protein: CASSLATVQETQYF

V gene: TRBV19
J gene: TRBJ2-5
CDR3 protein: CASSSPGAGETQYF

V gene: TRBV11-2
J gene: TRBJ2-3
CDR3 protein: CASSRMVDTQYF

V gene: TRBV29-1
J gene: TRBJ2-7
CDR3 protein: CSVGIRGGGNEQYF

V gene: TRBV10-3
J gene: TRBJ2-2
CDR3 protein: CAISESTGTSGTGELFF

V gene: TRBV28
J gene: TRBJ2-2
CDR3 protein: CASSPRTFGELFF

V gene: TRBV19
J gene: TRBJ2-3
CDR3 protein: CATHRGSSTDTQYF